Detailed here is one TCR beta chain. Its antigen is unidentified. The junction shows a germline mismatch at one end, possibly a read error. This record comes from a study of glioma-infiltrating T cells. Overall study findings and caveats: Above-expected tissue-blood divergence occurred in all gliomas, most in low-grade ones. Very few CDR3 sequences were shared between tissue and blood.

Using RNA template, CDR3s of TCR alpha and beta were amplified with iRepertoire arm-PCR. Tissue mRNA or PBMC total RNA, roughly 100-400 ng, went into one-step reverse transcription and amplification. TCRdb re-derived calls from the multiplex PCR reads in MiXCR, one entry per CDR3 protein. The table has tens of thousands of distinct CDR3 sequences, under 30% seen once. Per the germline V gene, CDR1 is MNHEY and CDR2 is SVGAGI. CDR3 length equals 13 residues. This TCR was sampled from a human donor with low-grade glioma or glioblastoma, undergoing nonglioma brain surgery, or in good health (not recorded which). The rearrangement joins TRBV6-5 to TRBJ2-7, with D uncertain. Sequencing was carried out using glioma tissue, nonneoplastic brain tissue, or PBMCs (not recorded which). The CDR3 spells CASSYGPSYDQYF. In DNA, the CDR3 is TGTGCCAGCAGTTACGGGCCATCCTACGATCAGTACTTC.